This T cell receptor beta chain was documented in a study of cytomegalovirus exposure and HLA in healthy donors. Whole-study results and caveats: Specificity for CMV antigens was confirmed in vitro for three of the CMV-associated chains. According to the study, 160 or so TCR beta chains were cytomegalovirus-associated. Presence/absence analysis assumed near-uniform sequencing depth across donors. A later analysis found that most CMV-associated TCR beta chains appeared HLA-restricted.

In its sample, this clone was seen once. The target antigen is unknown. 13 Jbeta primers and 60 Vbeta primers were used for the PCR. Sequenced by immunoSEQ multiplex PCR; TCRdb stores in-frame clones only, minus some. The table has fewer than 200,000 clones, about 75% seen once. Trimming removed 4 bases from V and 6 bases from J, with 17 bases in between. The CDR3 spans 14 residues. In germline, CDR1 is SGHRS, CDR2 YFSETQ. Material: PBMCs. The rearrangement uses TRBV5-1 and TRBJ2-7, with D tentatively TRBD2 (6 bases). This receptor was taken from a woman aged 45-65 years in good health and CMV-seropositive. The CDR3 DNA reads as TGCGCCAGCAGCAACCGGGACTCAACAGTCGAGCAGTACTTC. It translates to CASSNRDSTVEQYF.